These 30 T cell receptor beta chains were sequenced from one sample in a study of beta chain features in type 1 diabetes. The study reverse transcribed the entire isolated RNA, so it sequenced expressed TCRB transcripts. Generated by immunoSEQ multiplex PCR, the TCRdb table keeps only in-frame clones and is missing some. This sample carries some 150,000 clones, 9.2% of them seen once, and the ten largest clones take 0.6% to 0.8%. Sequencing used central memory CD4+ T cells from blood. These receptors all come from a man younger than 30 in good health.

The chain employs TRBV5-1 and TRBJ2-2; 8 bases are shared with TRBD2. Germline CDR1 reads SGHRS; CDR2 reads YFSETQ. Trimming took 0 bases from V and 5 from J; bases not matched to a gene: 6. The length of the CDR3 is 16 residues. CDR3 DNA: TGCGCCAGCAGCTTGGGAAGCGGGGGCGAGACCGGGGAGCTGTTTTTT. As protein: CASSLGSGGETGELFF.

In its sample, this clone was seen a few times. The chain combines TRBV5-1 with TRBJ2-5; 10 nucleotides align to TRBD2. The V and J ends lost 0 bases and 5 bases, in that order; junction bases with no gene match: 7. The germline gives CDR1 SGHRS, CDR2 YFSETQ. This CDR3 region has 16 residues. The CDR3 loop is CASSLAPSGGWETQYF. CDR3 in DNA: TGCGCCAGCAGCTTGGCCCCTAGCGGGGGATGGGAGACCCAGTACTTC.

Ten or more counts support this clone. V usage is TRBV5-6 and J usage is TRBJ2-5; a weak D match, TRBD1 (5 bases). In germline, CDR1 is SGHDT, CDR2 YYEEEE. V lost 0 bases and J 5 bases, leaving 11 bases between the germline ends. The length of the CDR3 is 14 residues. CDR3 protein: CASSLDLSGETQYF. DNA of the CDR3: TGTGCCAGCAGCTTGGACTTATCAGGGGAGACCCAGTACTTC.

This clone was observed a few times. The CDR3 DNA sequence: TGCGCCAGCAGCATGGGGCTACAGGAGACCCAGTACTTC. This translates into CASSMGLQETQYF. V gene TRBV5-1 combines with J gene TRBJ2-5; perhaps TRBD1 as D (5 bases). CDR1 and CDR2 from the germline V gene are SGHRS and YFSETQ. V was trimmed by 4 bases and J by 5 bases, leaving 12 bases between them. The CDR3 has 13 amino acids.

In this sample, this clone turned up many times. The rearrangement joins TRBV13 to TRBJ1-2; 11 bases align to TRBD1. This CDR3 region has 14 residues. Germline loops: CDR1 PRHDT, CDR2 FYEKMQ (reference sequence). With V trimmed by 8 bases and J by 7 bases, 9 bases remained unmatched. CDR3 bases: TGTGCCAGCCGGACAGGGGGCGGATCGGGTGGCTACACCTTC. Translated, it gives CASRTGGGSGGYTF.

A few counts support this clone. This specimen includes other DNA sequences encoding the same CDR3. This chain uses TRBV9 with TRBJ2-7; D possibly corresponds to TRBD1 (6 bases). The V end lost 0 bases, the J end lost 2 bases, and 9 bases lay between the germline ends. The CDR3 has 14 residues. CDR1 and CDR2 (germline): SGDLS, YYNGEE. CDR3 nucleotide sequence: TGTGCCAGCAGCGTAGGTGGACAGCCCTACGAGCAGTACTTC. Translating gives CASSVGGQPYEQYF.

The rearrangement joins TRBV7-2 to TRBJ2-3; a possible D gene is TRBD2 (5 bases). The CDR3 consists of 16 residues. Trimming left V 0 bases short and J 9 bases short, with 19 bases between. Germline V gives CDR1 SGHTA, CDR2 FQGNSA. CDR3 sequence (DNA): TGTGCCAGCAGCTTAGCGTCGCGGGCCCTGACTGGGACGCAGTATTTT. As protein: CASSLASRALTGTQYF.

This clone was picked up a small number of times. The J gene is TRBJ2-7, the V gene TRBV27; the D gene is possibly TRBD1 (6 bases). This CDR3 is built from 15 residues. Trimming cost V 4 bases and J 6 bases, with 19 bases left between them. The germline gives CDR1 MNHEY, CDR2 SMNVEV (reference sequence). The CDR3 DNA reads TGTGCCAGCAGTTCAGCCGGGACAATTACGTCCGAGCAGTACTTC. Amino acids: CASSSAGTITSEQYF.

This clone has a handful of counts. The V gene is TRBV7-2, the J gene TRBJ2-6; TRBD2 matches at 9 bases. Losses at the gene ends were 7 bases for V and 3 bases for J; bases not matched to a gene: 10. The CDR3 has 17 amino acids. Germline CDR1 reads SGHTA; CDR2 reads FQGNSA. CDR3 protein: CASTSRGGAGGANVLTF. CDR3 in DNA: TGTGCCAGCACATCACGCGGGGGGGCCGGTGGGGCCAACGTCCTGACTTTC.

This chain joins TRBV18 and TRBJ2-5; D unresolved. Germline-derived CDR1 and CDR2 are KGHSH and LQKENI. There are 11 residues in the CDR3. V gave up 3 bases and J gave up 5 bases, with 4 bases separating them. This CDR3 reads CASSPGETQYF. CDR3 nucleotide sequence: TGTGCCAGCTCACCCGGGGAGACCCAGTACTTC.

The chain links TRBV29-1 to TRBJ2-7; TRBD2 aligns across 9 bases. V was pared by 5 bases and J by 4 bases, with 9 bases of the junction left unmatched. The CDR3 has 14 residues. Germline CDR1 reads SQVTM; CDR2 reads ANQGSEA. The CDR3 loop reads CSVSPRTSGYEQYF. DNA of the CDR3: TGCAGCGTTAGCCCCAGAACTAGCGGGTACGAGCAGTACTTC.

CDR3 nucleotides: TGTGCCTGGAGTGGAAATGGGGCCGGCTATGGCTACACCTTC. Amino acid sequence: CAWSGNGAGYGYTF. The chain combines TRBV30 with TRBJ1-2; TRBD1 is a possible D gene (5 bases). V dropped 1 base and J dropped 4 bases, with 13 bases sitting between them. The germline gives CDR1 GTSNPN, CDR2 SVGIG (reference sequence). The CDR3 is 14 amino acids.

The chain uses TRBV7-2 and TRBJ2-5; maybe TRBD1 (5 bases). Trimming removed 3 bases at V and 2 bases at J, with 7 bases between. Germline lookup yields CDR1 SGHTA and CDR2 FQGNSA. The CDR3 has 13 residues. The CDR3 sequence is CASSLTEQETQYF. For the CDR3, the DNA is TGTGCCAGCAGCTTGACAGAACAAGAGACCCAGTACTTC.

The rearrangement uses TRBV11-3 and TRBJ2-1, with 12 bases that match TRBD2. The CDR3 totals 17 residues. CDR1 SGHNT and CDR2 YENEEA come from the germline V gene. V trimming: 5 bases; J trimming: 5 bases; junction bases outside the gene matches: 10. CDR3 protein: CASSNPLAGGLNNEQFF. The CDR3 DNA reads TGTGCCAGCAGCAACCCACTAGCGGGGGGTCTAAACAATGAGCAGTTCTTC.

This clone was seen more than once but under ten times. The rearrangement links TRBV4-2 to TRBJ2-5; D not resolved. The CDR3 has 10 residues. The germline gives CDR1 LGHNA, CDR2 YNFKEQ. V was clipped by 8 bases and J by 3 bases, with 4 bases between them. CDR3 protein: CASPKETQYF. The DNA for the CDR3 is TGTGCCAGCCCTAAAGAGACCCAGTACTTC.

The chain links TRBV29-1 to TRBJ1-2; unclear D gene. This CDR3 region has 12 residues. The V gene lost 4 bases and the J gene lost 3 bases, with 9 bases spanning the gap. Germline V gives CDR1 SQVTM, CDR2 ANQGSEA. The CDR3 protein is CSVGGQDYGYTF. The CDR3 coding sequence is TGCAGCGTTGGTGGGCAGGACTATGGCTACACCTTC.

V is TRBV29-1 and J is TRBJ2-7; D is perhaps TRBD1 (6 bases). The germline V and J ends were trimmed by 6 bases and 5 bases, with 20 bases remaining between them. The CDR3 spans 14 residues. The V gene's germline CDR1 is SQVTM and CDR2 ANQGSEA. The CDR3 DNA reads TGCAGCGTACCCTCCTCACAGGGATACAACGAGCAGTACTTC. This gives the protein CSVPSSQGYNEQYF.

This clone has just a few counts. The chain carries TRBV5-1 and TRBJ2-3; unclear D gene. Trimming removed 0 bases at V and 2 bases at J, with 7 bases between. The CDR3 is 14 residues long. Germline lookup yields CDR1 SGHRS and CDR2 YFSETQ. The CDR3 DNA reads as TGCGCCAGCAGCTTGGGAGCCTACACAGATACGCAGTATTTT. Protein sequence: CASSLGAYTDTQYF.

This clone was counted a few times. The CDR3 DNA follows: TGTGCCAGCAGCTTAGTTATGGCGGGGGTTAATGAGCAGTTCTTC. The encoded protein is CASSLVMAGVNEQFF. The chain employs TRBV11-3 and TRBJ2-1; TRBD2 aligns across 7 bases. The CDR3 is 15 residues long. Germline CDR1 is SGHNT and CDR2 is YENEEA. The J segment lost 7 bases and the V segment lost 1 base, leaving 7 bases of the junction unmatched.

In this sample, this clone turned up a few times. The chain employs TRBV6-5 and TRBJ1-4; TRBD1 might be the D (6 bases). The germline V and J ends were trimmed by 6 bases and 3 bases, with 14 bases remaining between them. CDR1 and CDR2 from the germline V gene are MNHEY and SVGAGI. The CDR3 totals 15 residues. This chain's CDR3 is CASSLQGPANEKLFF. CDR3 bases: TGTGCCAGCAGCCTACAGGGCCCGGCTAATGAAAAACTGTTTTTT.

This clone has only a few counts. The chain joins TRBV7-2 to TRBJ1-1; 7 bases agree with TRBD1. CDR1 and CDR2 (germline): SGHTA, FQGNSA. J gave up 1 base and V 5 bases, and 4 bases lay outside the gene matches. The CDR3 spans 14 residues. In DNA, the CDR3 is TGTGCCAGCAGCCCCTACAGGGGGAACACTGAAGCTTTCTTT. This encodes CASSPYRGNTEAFF.

This clone was detected only a few times. V is TRBV19 and J is TRBJ2-5, with 8 nucleotides matching TRBD1. V shed 3 bases, J shed 4 bases, and the junction held 4 bases outside the gene matches. The V gene's germline CDR1 is LNHDA and CDR2 SQIVND (reference sequence). The CDR3 length is 14 residues. The CDR3 here is CASSIRGQGETQYF. The DNA for the CDR3 is TGTGCCAGTAGTATCAGGGGGCAGGGAGAGACCCAGTACTTC.

V is TRBV9 and J is TRBJ1-3, with 10 bases that match TRBD1. V lost 4 bases to trimming and J lost 8 bases; unmatched junction nucleotides: 9. CDR3 length: 15 amino acids. Per germline, CDR1 SGDLS and CDR2 YYNGEE. The CDR3 loop is CASSLRTGGVDTIYF. The DNA for the CDR3 is TGTGCCAGCAGCCTCAGGACAGGGGGGGTAGACACCATATATTTT.

In its sample, this clone was seen a few times. The genes are TRBV9 and TRBJ2-7, with TRBD1 matching 9 bases. The V segment lost 3 bases and the J segment 3 bases; nucleotides outside the gene matches: 1. CDR1 and CDR2 (germline): SGDLS, YYNGEE. This CDR3 is built from 13 residues. CDR3 sequence (DNA): TGTGCCAGCAGCGGGGGACAGGGCTACGAGCAGTACTTC. This encodes CASSGGQGYEQYF.

The J gene is TRBJ2-1, the V gene TRBV28; 8 bases fit TRBD2. The CDR3 runs 15 residues. Trimming removed 7 bases from V and 3 bases from J; junction bases left unmatched: 8. In germline, CDR1 is MDHEN, CDR2 SYDVKM. This chain's CDR3 is CASTLGGGGYNEQFF. The CDR3 nucleotides are TGTGCCAGCACTCTCGGGGGGGGCGGCTACAATGAGCAGTTCTTC.

This clone was detected only a few times. The genes are TRBV11-3 and TRBJ2-1; D is unresolved. This CDR3 contains 13 residues. The germline V and J ends were trimmed by 1 base and 9 bases, with 10 bases remaining between them. The germline V gene has CDR1 SGHNT and CDR2 YENEEA. As DNA, the CDR3 is TGTGCCAGCAGCTTAGGCCAGGCTTCTGAGCAGTTCTTC. Translation: CASSLGQASEQFF.

This clone showed up just a few times. J is TRBJ1-2 and V is TRBV27; D remains ambiguous. V dropped 2 bases and J dropped 4 bases, with 11 bases sitting between them. CDR3 size: 14 residues. In germline, CDR1 is MNHEY, CDR2 SMNVEV (reference sequence). The chain's CDR3 is CASSLVGRGYGYTF. CDR3 nucleotide sequence: TGTGCCAGCAGTTTAGTTGGACGGGGCTATGGCTACACCTTC.

This clone was found a few times. V usage is TRBV7-2 and J usage is TRBJ2-3; D remains ambiguous. V lost 0 bases to trimming and J lost 4 bases, with 14 bases between them. This CDR3 is 16 amino acids long. CDR1 is SGHTA and CDR2 is FQGNSA in the germline V gene. Here the CDR3 DNA reads TGTGCCAGCAGCTTAGCCGCCAGGCCCCGAGCAGATACGCAGTATTTT. Amino acid sequence: CASSLAARPRADTQYF.

The sample holds a few counts of this clone. One end of the junction varies from germline; a read error may be responsible. The chain links TRBV2 to TRBJ1-2, with TRBD1 matching over 9 bases. Germline V CDR1 and CDR2: SNHLY, FYNNEI. This CDR3 spans 15 amino acids. The CDR3 reads CASREGTGGASGYTF. The CDR3 region has the DNA TGTGCCAGCAGGGAAGGAACAGGGGGCGCGTCCGGCTACACCTTC.

The gene calls are TRBV28 and TRBJ1-2; unclear D gene. CDR3 length: 14 amino acids. Per the germline V gene, CDR1 is MDHEN and CDR2 is SYDVKM. Deletions cut 7 bases from V and 4 bases from J, with 16 bases between. DNA for the CDR3: TGTGCCAGCAATCAGCGGCAGACCCGCTATGGCTACACCTTC. Translating it yields CASNQRQTRYGYTF.